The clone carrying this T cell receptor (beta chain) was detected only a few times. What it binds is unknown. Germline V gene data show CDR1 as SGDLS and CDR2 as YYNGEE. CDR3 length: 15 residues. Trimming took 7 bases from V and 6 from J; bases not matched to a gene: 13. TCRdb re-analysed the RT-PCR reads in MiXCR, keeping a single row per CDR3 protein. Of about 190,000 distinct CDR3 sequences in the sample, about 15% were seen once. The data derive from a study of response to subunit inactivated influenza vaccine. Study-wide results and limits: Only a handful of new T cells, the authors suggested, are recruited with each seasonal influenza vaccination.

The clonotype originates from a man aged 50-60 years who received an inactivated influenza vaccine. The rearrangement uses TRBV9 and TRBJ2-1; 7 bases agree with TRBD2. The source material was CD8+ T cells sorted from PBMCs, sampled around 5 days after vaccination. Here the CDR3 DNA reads TGTGCCAGCGCCGGGTACATAGCGGGTGCCAATGAGCAGTTCTTC. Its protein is CASAGYIAGANEQFF. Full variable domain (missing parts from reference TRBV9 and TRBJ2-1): DSGVTQTPKHLITATGQRVTLRCSPRSGDLSVYWYQQSLDQGLQFLIQYYNGEERAKGNILERFSAQQFPDLHSELNLSSLELGDSALYFCASAGYIAGANEQFFGPGTRLTVL.